A selection of T cell receptor beta chains follows, all from one sample in a study of neoadjuvant anti-PD-1 for oral cavity cancer. Using immunoSEQ multiplex PCR, the repertoire was profiled, and TCRdb retains in-frame clones only, with some absent. The data contain some 11,000 clones, 64% of them singletons. Sequencing used tumor tissue, obtained before nivolumab (anti-PD-1) treatment. The receptors were sampled from a person between 40 and 79 years old with oral cavity squamous cell carcinoma. The donor label of this sample is uncertain. CDR3s include the opening cysteine and the closing phenylalanine or tryptophan.

J gene: TRBJ1-6
V gene: TRBV4-2
CDR3 protein: CASSRESGAYNSPLHF

J gene: TRBJ1-1
V gene: TRBV5-1
CDR3 protein: CASSHGQNEAFF

J gene: TRBJ1-3
V gene: TRBV28
CDR3 protein: CASRPTDRGSSGNTIYF

J gene: TRBJ2-1
V gene: TRBV7-2
CDR3 protein: CASQGFPYNEQFF

J gene: TRBJ2-1
V gene: TRBV6-1
CDR3 protein: CASSFGTSGYNEQFF

J gene: TRBJ2-7
V gene: TRBV10-1
CDR3 protein: CASSDRARISEQYF

J gene: TRBJ2-7
V gene: TRBV7-2
CDR3 protein: CASSLAGDTAYEQYF

J gene: TRBJ1-1
V gene: TRBV11-2
CDR3 protein: CASSLTGLGAFF

J gene: TRBJ1-5
V gene: TRBV7-9
CDR3 protein: CASSILDRQPQHF

J gene: TRBJ2-5
V gene: TRBV7-3
CDR3 protein: CASSSQGREQETQYF

J gene: TRBJ2-1
V gene: TRBV5-1
CDR3 protein: CASSLAVRDRGDEQFF

J gene: TRBJ1-1
V gene: TRBV4-1
CDR3 protein: CASSHSGQMNTEAFF

J gene: TRBJ1-1
V gene: TRBV4-2
CDR3 protein: CASSQDTNTEAFF

J gene: TRBJ2-7
V gene: TRBV5-4
CDR3 protein: CASSPQGGGGVPYEQYF

J gene: TRBJ1-5
V gene: TRBV5-6
CDR3 protein: CASSTRGKGFGQPQHF

J gene: TRBJ2-7
V gene: TRBV7-9
CDR3 protein: CASSLRGLAVYEQYF

J gene: TRBJ2-5
V gene: TRBV28
CDR3 protein: CASSSGGGTGDETQYF

J gene: TRBJ2-7
V gene: TRBV5-1
CDR3 protein: CASSHGGGYEQYF

J gene: TRBJ2-7
V gene: TRBV4-1
CDR3 protein: CASTRYEGYYEQYF

J gene: TRBJ1-2
V gene: TRBV5-1
CDR3 protein: CASSLAPEINYGYTF

J gene: TRBJ1-1
V gene: TRBV9
CDR3 protein: CASSPTSRQLNTEAFF

J gene: TRBJ1-6
V gene: TRBV5-1
CDR3 protein: CASSRDRANSPLHF

J gene: TRBJ1-2
V gene: TRBV27
CDR3 protein: CASSLSGDGYTF

J gene: TRBJ2-7
V gene: TRBV6-1
CDR3 protein: CASSGYRGPAYEQYF

J gene: TRBJ1-5
V gene: TRBV27
CDR3 protein: CASSSLRQGRQPQHF

J gene: TRBJ2-3
V gene: TRBV6-5
CDR3 protein: CASKPTGGVRDTQYF

J gene: TRBJ1-3
V gene: TRBV9
CDR3 protein: CASSVKSGSGNTIYF

J gene: TRBJ2-2
V gene: TRBV7-2
CDR3 protein: CASSLRLAGTGELFF

J gene: TRBJ2-2
V gene: TRBV6-5
CDR3 protein: CASRASGLNTGELFF

J gene: TRBJ1-6
V gene: TRBV5-1
CDR3 protein: CASSLLGQPNSPLHF

J gene: TRBJ2-5
V gene: TRBV7-8
CDR3 protein: CASSLAQIVTSGRETQYF

J gene: TRBJ2-2
V gene: TRBV9
CDR3 protein: CASSVVTGSELFF

J gene: TRBJ2-6
V gene: TRBV5-5
CDR3 protein: CASIADSGANVLTF

J gene: TRBJ1-4
V gene: TRBV10-3
CDR3 protein: CAIKSTDNEKLFF

J gene: TRBJ2-1
V gene: TRBV11-3
CDR3 protein: CASSQLPSGRSGSEQFF

J gene: TRBJ1-6
V gene: TRBV5-5
CDR3 protein: CASMVLSGGSPLHF